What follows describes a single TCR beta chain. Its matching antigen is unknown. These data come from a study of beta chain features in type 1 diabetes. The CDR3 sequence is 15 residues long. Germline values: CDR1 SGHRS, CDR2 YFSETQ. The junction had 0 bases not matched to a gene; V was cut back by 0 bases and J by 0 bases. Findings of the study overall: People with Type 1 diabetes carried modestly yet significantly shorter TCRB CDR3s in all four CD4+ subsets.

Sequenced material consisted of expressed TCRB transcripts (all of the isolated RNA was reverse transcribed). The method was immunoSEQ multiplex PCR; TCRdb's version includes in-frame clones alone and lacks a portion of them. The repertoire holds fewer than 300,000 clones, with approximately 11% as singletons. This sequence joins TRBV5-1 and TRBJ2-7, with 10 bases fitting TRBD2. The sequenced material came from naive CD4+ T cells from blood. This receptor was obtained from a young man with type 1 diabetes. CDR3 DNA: TGCGCCAGCAGCTTGGCTAGCGGGAGCTCCTACGAGCAGTACTTC. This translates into CASSLASGSSYEQYF.